This T cell receptor beta chain was found in a study of response to subunit inactivated influenza vaccine. Study findings and constraints: The authors proposed limited new T cell recruitment per seasonal influenza vaccination.

This clonotype was observed at least ten times. No antigen is known for it. CDR1 is SGDLS and CDR2 is YYNGEE in the germline V gene. The CDR3 sequence is 13 residues long. Trimming pared 2 bases from V and 6 bases from J, leaving 11 bases between. TCRdb recomputed calls from the RT-PCR reads with MiXCR, one row per CDR3 protein. The repertoire holds 500,000 to 550,000 distinct CDR3 sequences, approximately 7.8% seen once, with 13% in the top ten. The specimen comprised PBMCs from blood, sampled approximately 25 months after vaccination. This receptor was identified in a man aged 50 to 75 who received an inactivated influenza vaccine. V gene TRBV9 combines with J gene TRBJ1-2, with TRBD1 as a possible D gene (5 bases). CDR3 DNA: TGTGCCAGCAGCGTCAACGAGGGGAATGGCTACACCTTC. It specifies CASSVNEGNGYTF.